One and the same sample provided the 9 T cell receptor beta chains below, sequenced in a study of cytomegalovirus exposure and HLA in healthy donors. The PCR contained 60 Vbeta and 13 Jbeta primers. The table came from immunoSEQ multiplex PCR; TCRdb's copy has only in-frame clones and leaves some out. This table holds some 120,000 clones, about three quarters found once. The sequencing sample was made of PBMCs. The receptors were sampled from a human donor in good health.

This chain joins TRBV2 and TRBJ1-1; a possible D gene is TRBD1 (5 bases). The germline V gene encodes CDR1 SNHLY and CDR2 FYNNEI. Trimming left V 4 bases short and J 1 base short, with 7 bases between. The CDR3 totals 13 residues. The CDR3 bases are TGTGCCAGCAGTGCAGGGAAGAACACTGAAGCTTTCTTT. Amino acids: CASSAGKNTEAFF.

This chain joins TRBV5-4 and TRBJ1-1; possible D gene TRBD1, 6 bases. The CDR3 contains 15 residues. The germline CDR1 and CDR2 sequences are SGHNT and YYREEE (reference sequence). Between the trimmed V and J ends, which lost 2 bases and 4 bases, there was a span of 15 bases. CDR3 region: CASSLNRAESTEAFF. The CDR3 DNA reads TGTGCCAGCAGCTTAAACAGGGCCGAGAGCACTGAAGCTTTCTTT.

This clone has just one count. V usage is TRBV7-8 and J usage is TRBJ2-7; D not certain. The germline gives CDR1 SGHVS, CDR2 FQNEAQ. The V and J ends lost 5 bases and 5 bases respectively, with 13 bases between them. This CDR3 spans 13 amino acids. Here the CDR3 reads CASSPFWAHEQYF. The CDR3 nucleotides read TGTGCCAGCAGCCCGTTCTGGGCTCACGAGCAGTACTTC.

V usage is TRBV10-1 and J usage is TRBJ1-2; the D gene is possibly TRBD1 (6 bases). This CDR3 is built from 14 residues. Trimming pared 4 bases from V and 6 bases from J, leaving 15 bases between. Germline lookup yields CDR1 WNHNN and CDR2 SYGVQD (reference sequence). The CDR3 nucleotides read TGCGCCAGCAGTGTGCCTGGGGGCGTTGATGGCTACACCTTC. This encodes CASSVPGGVDGYTF.

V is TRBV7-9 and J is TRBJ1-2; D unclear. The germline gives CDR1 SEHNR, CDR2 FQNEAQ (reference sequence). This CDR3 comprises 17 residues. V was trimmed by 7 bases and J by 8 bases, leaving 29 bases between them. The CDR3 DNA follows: TGTGCCAGCAACTCCCCGAATGGCGGGAATAAGCGGGAGGGCTACACCTTC. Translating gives CASNSPNGGNKREGYTF. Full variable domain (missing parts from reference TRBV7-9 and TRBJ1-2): DTGVSQNPRHKITKRGQNVTFRCDPISEHNRLYWYRQTLGQGPEFLTYFQNEAQLEKSRLLSDRFSAERPKGSFSTLEIQRTEQGDSAMYLCASNSPNGGNKREGYTFGSGTRLTVV.

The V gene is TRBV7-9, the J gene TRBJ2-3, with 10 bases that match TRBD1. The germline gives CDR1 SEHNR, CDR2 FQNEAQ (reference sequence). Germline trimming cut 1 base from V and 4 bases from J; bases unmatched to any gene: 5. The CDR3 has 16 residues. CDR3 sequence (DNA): TGTGCCAGCAGCTTAGGATGGGACAGGGGCCCAGATACGCAGTATTTT. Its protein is CASSLGWDRGPDTQYF. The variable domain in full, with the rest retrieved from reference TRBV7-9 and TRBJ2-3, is DTGVSQNPRHKITKRGQNVTFRCDPISEHNRLYWYRQTLGQGPEFLTYFQNEAQLEKSRLLSDRFSAERPKGSFSTLEIQRTEQGDSAMYLCASSLGWDRGPDTQYFGPGTRLTVL.

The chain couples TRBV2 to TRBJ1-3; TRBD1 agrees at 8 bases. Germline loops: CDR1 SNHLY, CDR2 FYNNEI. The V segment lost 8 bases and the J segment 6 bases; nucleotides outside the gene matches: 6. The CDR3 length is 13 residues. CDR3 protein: CASLQGVENTIYF. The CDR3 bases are TGTGCCAGCCTACAGGGGGTTGAAAACACCATATATTTT. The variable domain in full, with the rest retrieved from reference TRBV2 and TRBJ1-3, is EPEVTQTPSHQVTQMGQEVILRCVPISNHLYFYWYRQILGQKVEFLVSFYNNEISEKSEIFDDQFSVERPDGSNFTLKIRSTKLEDSAMYFCASLQGVENTIYFGEGSWLTVV.

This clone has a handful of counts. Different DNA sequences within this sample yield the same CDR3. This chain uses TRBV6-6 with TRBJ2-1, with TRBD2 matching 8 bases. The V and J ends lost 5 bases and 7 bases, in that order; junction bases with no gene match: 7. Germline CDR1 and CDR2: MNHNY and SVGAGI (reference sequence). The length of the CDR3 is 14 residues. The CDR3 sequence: CASSPGGAGNEQFF. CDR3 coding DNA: TGTGCCAGCAGTCCCGGGGGGGCGGGAAATGAGCAGTTCTTC.

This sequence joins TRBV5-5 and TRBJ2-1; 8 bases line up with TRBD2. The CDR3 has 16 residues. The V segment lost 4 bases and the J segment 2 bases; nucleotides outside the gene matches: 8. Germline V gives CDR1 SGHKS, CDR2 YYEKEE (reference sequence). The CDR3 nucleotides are TGTGCCAGCAGCAAAAACAGCGGGGGTACCTACAATGAGCAGTTCTTC. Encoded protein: CASSKNSGGTYNEQFF.